This record concerns one T cell receptor (beta chain) sequence. Its cognate antigen is unknown. The sample is drawn from a study of T cell responses to AZD1222 COVID-19 vaccine. Study findings and constraints: Females outnumbered males among donors, who were mostly white British; clonal diversity was possibly underestimated. Seropositive at baseline were only a handful of AZD1222 recipients. An increase in Spike-specific TCR breadth and depth was observed after two AZD1222 doses. CD4 TCRs linked to vaccination spanned spike, dominating at 160-218 and 743-854.

V lost 4 bases and J lost 4, with 4 bases in between. The germline V gene encodes CDR1 SGHAT and CDR2 FQNNGV. The CDR3 sequence is 12 residues long. The protocol was immunoSEQ multiplex PCR, while the TCRdb copy is restricted to in-frame clones and leaves out a portion. The sample yields under 110,000 clones, roughly 87% seen once. This chain connects TRBV11-2 to TRBJ2-2; D not certain. Material: peripheral blood, obtained on day 0 of AZD1222 vaccination. The TCR originated in an adult in good health. CDR3 nucleotides: TGTGCCAGCAGCTACAGCACCGGGGAGCTGTTTTTT. It yields the protein CASSYSTGELFF.